These 20 T cell receptor beta chains were all obtained from the same sample, sequenced in a study of shared clonotypes between healthy human individuals. Profiled with immunoSEQ multiplex PCR; TCRdb holds only in-frame clones, not every one. The sample records approximately 1,000,000 clones, approximately 80% being singletons. The sequenced material came from memory CD4+ T cells from PBMCs. Indicated subset: CD45RA-negative fraction. Receptors were obtained from a man aged 18 to 29 in good health. Some clones in this sample may be carry-over from other donors' samples.

The rearrangement joins TRBV5-1 to TRBJ2-5, with TRBD1 identical over 7 bases. Germline V gives CDR1 SGHRS, CDR2 YFSETQ. The CDR3 consists of 13 residues. V dropped 5 bases and J dropped 5; count of bases not matched to a gene: 6. For the CDR3, the DNA is TGCGCCAGCAGGACAGGGTCGGTGGAGACCCAGTACTTC. Encoded protein: CASRTGSVETQYF.

The sample holds many counts of this clone. This chain uses TRBV19 with TRBJ2-6, with 7 bases aligning to TRBD1. CDR1 and CDR2 from the germline V gene are LNHDA and SQIVND (reference sequence). J lost 0 bases, V lost 6 bases, and 11 bases had no gene match. This CDR3 comprises 18 residues. As DNA, the CDR3 is TGTGCCAGTAGCTCGAGGGGGCGAAAAGACTCTGGGGCCAACGTCCTGACTTTC. Its protein is CASSSRGRKDSGANVLTF.

The gene calls are TRBV29-1 and TRBJ1-3; D not resolved. V gave up 0 bases and J gave up 6 bases, with 6 bases separating them. Germline CDR1 is SQVTM and CDR2 is ANQGSEA. This CDR3 has 12 residues. Here the CDR3 DNA reads TGCAGCGTTGAAGAAGCGTCAAACACCATATATTTT. This codes for CSVEEASNTIYF.

V gene TRBV7-9 combines with J gene TRBJ2-7; the match to TRBD2 covers 7 bases. The V gene end was trimmed by 3 bases and the J gene end by 5 bases; junction bases not matched to a gene: 7. This CDR3 is built from 14 residues. Germline loops: CDR1 SEHNR, CDR2 FQNEAQ (reference sequence). The CDR3 region has the DNA TGTGCCAGCAGCTTGGCGGGAGTGACGAACGAGCAGTACTTC. Translating gives CASSLAGVTNEQYF.

V usage is TRBV5-5 and J usage is TRBJ2-5; D is uncertain. V lost 0 bases, J lost 3 bases, and 9 bases lay in between. The CDR3 length is 14 residues. Germline loops: CDR1 SGHKS, CDR2 YYEKEE (reference sequence). The CDR3 nucleotides are TGTGCCAGCAGCTTGGCCCCGGGTAAAGAGACCCAGTACTTC. Amino acid sequence: CASSLAPGKETQYF.

The rearrangement uses TRBV2 and TRBJ2-5; 12 bases match TRBD2. Germline V gene lookup returns CDR1 SNHLY and CDR2 FYNNEI. J was trimmed by 6 bases and V by 5 bases; bases with no gene match: 4. The CDR3 has 14 amino acids. DNA of the CDR3: TGTGCCAGCAGTTCGACTAGCGGGAGACAGACCCAGTACTTC. The encoded protein is CASSSTSGRQTQYF.

This chain links TRBV9 with TRBJ2-7; 11 nucleotides line up with TRBD2. Germline V gene lookup returns CDR1 SGDLS and CDR2 YYNGEE. The CDR3 spans 14 residues. Trimming removed 3 bases from V and 6 bases from J; junction bases left unmatched: 5. CDR3 DNA sequence: TGTGCCAGCAGCGCGACTAGCGGGATTGGCGAGCAGTACTTC. It codes for CASSATSGIGEQYF.

The chain combines TRBV29-1 with TRBJ2-3; D remains ambiguous. V was clipped by 7 bases and J by 1 base, with 12 bases between them. The germline V gene encodes CDR1 SQVTM and CDR2 ANQGSEA. This CDR3 region has 13 residues. CDR3 in amino acids: CSARDGGTDTQYF. The CDR3 nucleotides are TGCAGCGCCCGAGACGGTGGCACAGATACGCAGTATTTT.

The V gene is TRBV28, the J gene TRBJ1-5; tentative D call: TRBD1 (6 bases). Trimming took off 7 bases at V and 6 bases at J, with 10 bases between the two ends. The CDR3 length is 12 residues. Germline V gene data show CDR1 as MDHEN and CDR2 as SYDVKM. DNA of the CDR3: TGTGCCAGCACCTACAGGGTTCAGCCCCAGCATTTT. It codes for CASTYRVQPQHF.

This chain connects TRBV5-6 to TRBJ2-7; D possibly matches TRBD1 or TRBD2 (7 bases each). The V and J ends lost 6 bases and 12 bases respectively, with 22 bases between them. Germline loops: CDR1 SGHDT, CDR2 YYEEEE. The CDR3 consists of 13 residues. The CDR3: CASTRTGGQNAYF. CDR3 DNA: TGTGCCAGCACACGAACGGGGGGACAGAACGCGTACTTC.

The chain is built from TRBV19 and TRBJ2-2; 10 bases agree with TRBD2. Germline values: CDR1 LNHDA, CDR2 SQIVND (reference sequence). This CDR3 has 15 amino acids. V lost 5 bases and J lost 6; bases outside the gene matches: 6. CDR3 sequence reads: CASSQREGPAGELFF. CDR3 DNA sequence: TGTGCCAGTAGTCAGCGGGAGGGCCCGGCCGGGGAGCTGTTTTTT.

The J gene is TRBJ2-7, the V gene TRBV9, with unresolved D. Germline V gene lookup returns CDR1 SGDLS and CDR2 YYNGEE. Trimming pared 0 bases from V and 2 bases from J, leaving 6 bases between. This CDR3 region has 13 residues. The CDR3 bases are TGTGCCAGCAGCGTAGGCCACACCTACGAGCAGTACTTC. It specifies CASSVGHTYEQYF.

This clone was observed once. J is TRBJ2-5 and V is TRBV7-9, with 8 nucleotides matching TRBD1. Germline V gene lookup returns CDR1 SEHNR and CDR2 FQNEAQ (reference sequence). Trimming took 5 bases from V and 3 from J; bases not matched to a gene: 5. The CDR3 extends over 14 amino acids. For the CDR3, the DNA is TGTGCCAGCAGCCCACAGGGGGTTGAAGAGACCCAGTACTTC. It specifies CASSPQGVEETQYF.

This sequence joins TRBV28 and TRBJ1-1, with D perhaps matching TRBD1 (6 bases). CDR3 length: 16 residues. Germline CDR1 is MDHEN and CDR2 is SYDVKM. With 6 bases removed from V and 1 base from J, the gap between germline ends came to 18 bases. For the CDR3, the DNA is TGTGCCAGCAGACCATGGGTGGACAGAGGGAACACTGAAGCTTTCTTT. It is translated as CASRPWVDRGNTEAFF. The full variable domain, with the rest looked up from reference TRBV28 and TRBJ1-1, is DVKVTQSSRYLVKRTGEKVFLECVQDMDHENMFWYRQDPGLGLRLIYFSYDVKMKEKGDIPEGYSVSREKKERFSLILESASTNQTSMYLCASRPWVDRGNTEAFFGQGTRLTVV.

The chain has TRBV6-5 and TRBJ2-6, with D perhaps matching TRBD2 (6 bases). V was shortened by 5 bases and J by 8 bases, with 13 bases between the two germline ends. Germline V gene sequence: CDR1 MNHEY, CDR2 SVGAGI. This CDR3 contains 14 residues. The CDR3 DNA is TGTGCCAGCAGTCCGCTCGGGGGTACCAACGTCCTGACTTTC. The encoded protein is CASSPLGGTNVLTF.

About this clone: This likely reflects a read error, since a far larger clone is one base away. CDR3 protein: CASGSTLYSNQPQHF. CDR3 coding DNA: TGTGCCAGCGGCTCTACCCTCTATAGCAATCAGCCCCAGCATTTT. The gene calls are TRBV5-6 and TRBJ1-5, with D uncertain. The V gene lost 7 bases and the J gene lost 0 bases, with 14 bases spanning the gap. The CDR3 spans 15 residues. CDR1 and CDR2 (germline): SGHDT, YYEEEE.

CDR3 DNA sequence: TGTGCCAGCAGGGGAAGGGTGCCCAACACTGAAGCTTTCTTT. It codes for CASRGRVPNTEAFF. This chain connects TRBV7-2 to TRBJ1-1; D remains unclear. CDR1 SGHTA and CDR2 FQGNSA come from the germline V gene. The CDR3 runs to 14 residues. Between the trimmed V and J ends, which lost 6 bases and 2 bases, there was a span of 13 bases.

The chain carries TRBV5-1 and TRBJ2-3; 8 bases are a match to TRBD2. The V and J ends lost 4 bases and 5 bases, in that order; junction bases with no gene match: 12. Germline V gene lookup returns CDR1 SGHRS and CDR2 YFSETQ. The CDR3 is 16 residues long. The CDR3 here is CASSPGGKAGGDTQYF. For the CDR3, the DNA is TGCGCCAGCAGCCCGGGGGGGAAGGCTGGAGGAGATACGCAGTATTTT.

This clone showed up just a few times. The V and J genes are TRBV28 and TRBJ2-7, with D possibly being TRBD1 (6 bases). This CDR3 region has 17 residues. The V end was cut by 2 bases, the J end by 2 bases, with 19 bases between. Germline V gene sequence: CDR1 MDHEN, CDR2 SYDVKM. CDR3 region: CASSLVRDRDMPYEQYF. The DNA of the CDR3 is TGTGCCAGCAGTTTAGTGAGGGACCGGGACATGCCCTACGAGCAGTACTTC.

This chain links TRBV2 with TRBJ2-3; tentatively, D is TRBD1 (6 bases). The length of the CDR3 is 13 residues. V gave up 7 bases and J gave up 9 bases, with 17 bases separating them. Per the germline V gene, CDR1 is SNHLY and CDR2 is FYNNEI. The CDR3 coding sequence is TGTGCCAGCAATACAGGGACCTCCGAAACGCAGTATTTT. Amino acid sequence: CASNTGTSETQYF.